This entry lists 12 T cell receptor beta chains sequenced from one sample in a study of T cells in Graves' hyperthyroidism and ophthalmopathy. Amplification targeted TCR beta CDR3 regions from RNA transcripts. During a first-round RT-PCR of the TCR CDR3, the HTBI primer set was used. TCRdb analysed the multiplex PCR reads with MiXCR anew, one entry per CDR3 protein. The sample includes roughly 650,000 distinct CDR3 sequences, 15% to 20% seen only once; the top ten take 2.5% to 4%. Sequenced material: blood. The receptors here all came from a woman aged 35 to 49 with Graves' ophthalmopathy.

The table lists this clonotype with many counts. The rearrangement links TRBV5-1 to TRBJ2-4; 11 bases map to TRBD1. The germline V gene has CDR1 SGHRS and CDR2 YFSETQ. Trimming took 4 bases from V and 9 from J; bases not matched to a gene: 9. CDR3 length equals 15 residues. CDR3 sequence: CASSPIGTGGSIQYF. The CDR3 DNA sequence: TGCGCCAGCAGCCCAATCGGGACAGGGGGGAGCATTCAGTACTTC.

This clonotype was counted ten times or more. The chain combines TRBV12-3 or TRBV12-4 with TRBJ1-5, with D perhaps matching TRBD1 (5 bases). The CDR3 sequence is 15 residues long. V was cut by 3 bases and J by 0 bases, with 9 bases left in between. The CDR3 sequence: CASSFDGASNQPQHF. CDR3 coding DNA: TGTGCCAGCAGTTTCGATGGGGCTAGCAATCAGCCCCAGCATTTT.

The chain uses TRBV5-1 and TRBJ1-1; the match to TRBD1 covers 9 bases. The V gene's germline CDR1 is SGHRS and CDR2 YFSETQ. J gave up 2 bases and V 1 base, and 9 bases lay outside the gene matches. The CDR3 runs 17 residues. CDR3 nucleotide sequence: TGCGCCAGCAGCTTGTTCACAGGGGGCTCGGGAAACACTGAAGCTTTCTTT. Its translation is CASSLFTGGSGNTEAFF.

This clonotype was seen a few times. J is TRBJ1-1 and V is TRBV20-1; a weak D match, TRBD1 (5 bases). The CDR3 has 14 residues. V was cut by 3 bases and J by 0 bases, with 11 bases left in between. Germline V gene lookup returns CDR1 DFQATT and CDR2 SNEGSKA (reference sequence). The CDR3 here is CSARMAGLNTEAFF. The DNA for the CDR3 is TGCAGTGCTAGGATGGCAGGGCTGAACACTGAAGCTTTCTTT.

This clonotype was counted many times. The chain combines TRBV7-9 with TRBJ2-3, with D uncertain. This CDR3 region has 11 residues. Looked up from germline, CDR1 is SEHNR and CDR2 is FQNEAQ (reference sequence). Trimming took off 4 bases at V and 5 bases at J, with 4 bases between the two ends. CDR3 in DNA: TGTGCCAGCAGCTATGAAGATACGCAGTATTTT. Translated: CASSYEDTQYF.

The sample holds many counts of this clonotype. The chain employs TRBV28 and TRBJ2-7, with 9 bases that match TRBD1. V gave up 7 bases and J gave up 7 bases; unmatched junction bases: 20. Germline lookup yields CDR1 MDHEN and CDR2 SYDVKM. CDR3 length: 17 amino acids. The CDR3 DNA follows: TGTGCCAGCATTAGTACCGACCGGGACAGGGCATTTGGGGAGCAGTACTTC. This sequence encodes CASISTDRDRAFGEQYF.

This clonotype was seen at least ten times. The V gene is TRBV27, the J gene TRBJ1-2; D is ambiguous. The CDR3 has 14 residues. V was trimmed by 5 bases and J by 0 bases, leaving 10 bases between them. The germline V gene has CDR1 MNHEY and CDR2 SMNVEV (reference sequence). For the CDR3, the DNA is TGTGCCAGCAGTCCGGGCCCTGCTAACTATGGCTACACCTTC. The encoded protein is CASSPGPANYGYTF.

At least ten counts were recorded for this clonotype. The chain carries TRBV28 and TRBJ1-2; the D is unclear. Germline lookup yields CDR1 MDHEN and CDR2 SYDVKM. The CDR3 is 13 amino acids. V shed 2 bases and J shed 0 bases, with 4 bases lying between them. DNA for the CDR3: TGTGCCAGCAGTTTAATCCCTAACTATGGCTACACCTTC. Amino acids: CASSLIPNYGYTF.

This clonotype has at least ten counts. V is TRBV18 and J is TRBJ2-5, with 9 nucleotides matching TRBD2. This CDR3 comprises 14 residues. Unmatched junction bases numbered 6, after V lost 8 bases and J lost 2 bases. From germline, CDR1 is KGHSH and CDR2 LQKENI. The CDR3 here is CASSPTSGQETQYF. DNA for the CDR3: TGTGCCAGCAGCCCGACTAGCGGACAAGAGACCCAGTACTTC. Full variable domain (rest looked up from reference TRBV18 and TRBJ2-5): NAGVMQNPRHLVRRRGQEARLRCSPMKGHSHVYWYRQLPEEGLKFMVYLQKENIIDESGMPKERFSAEFPKEGPSILRIQQVVRGDSAAYFCASSPTSGQETQYFGPGTRLLVL.

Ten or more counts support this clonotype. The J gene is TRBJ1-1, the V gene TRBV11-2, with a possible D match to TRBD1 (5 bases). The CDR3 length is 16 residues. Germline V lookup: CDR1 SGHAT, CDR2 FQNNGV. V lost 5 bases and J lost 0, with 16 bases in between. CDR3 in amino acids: CASSASRDGMNTEAFF. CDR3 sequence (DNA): TGTGCCAGCAGCGCCTCCCGGGACGGTATGAACACTGAAGCTTTCTTT.

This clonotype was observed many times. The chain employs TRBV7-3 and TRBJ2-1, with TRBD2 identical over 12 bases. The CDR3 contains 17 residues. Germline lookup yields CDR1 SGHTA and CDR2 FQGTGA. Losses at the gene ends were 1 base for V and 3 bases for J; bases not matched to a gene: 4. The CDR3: CASSLMGTSGLYNEQFF. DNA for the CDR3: TGTGCCAGCAGCTTAATGGGGACTAGCGGGCTCTACAATGAGCAGTTCTTC.

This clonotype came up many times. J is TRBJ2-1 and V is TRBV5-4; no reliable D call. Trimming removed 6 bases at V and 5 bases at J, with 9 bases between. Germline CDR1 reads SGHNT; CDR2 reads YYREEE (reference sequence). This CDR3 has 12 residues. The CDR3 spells CASTLGHNEQFF. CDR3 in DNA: TGTGCCAGCACCCTAGGGCACAATGAGCAGTTCTTC.